This T cell receptor (beta chain) was recovered during a study of blood T cell repertoires in COVID-19 (TCRdb year 2020). Study-level background: Samples from collaborators originated in the United States, Italy and Spain and spanned both the acute and convalescent phases of COVID-19. Where HLA class I and class II types were available, the types were taken from metadata supplied by the sample provider, not from assay-based typing. A freely available public database, intended as a resource for researchers studying the immune response to SARS-CoV-2, is where the repertoires were released. The prospective study material was composed of cDNA or gDNA derived from T cells, B-cell-depleted T cells, or PBMCs. Deeply sampled blood TCRbeta repertoires from subjects exposed to, actively infected with, or recovered from COVID-19 were included in the dataset. Sample metadata almost always included a de-identified subject ID, COVID-19 status, age in years and sex. Samples came from the ongoing ImmuneRACE study (first 160 participants) plus 1,254 subjects from 6 global collaborators. The investigation overall reported the following: The amount of clinical and demographic metadata varied by source and participant and was provided uncurated.

In the case of this clone: It lacks a known antigen. Within one base of it there is no much larger clone, and no base qualities were kept.

The immunoSEQ Assay, a bias-controlled multiplex PCR, was used to amplify TCRbeta CDR3 regions from genomic DNA. Per the authors' processing: Within the assay, amplification of reference gene primers was used to estimate how many nucleated cells each sample contained. To quantify the absolute abundance of each unique TCRbeta CDR3 rearrangement, sequence reads were collapsed and filtered. Productive Simpson clonality was computed per sample as the square root of Simpson's diversity index over productive rearrangements. TCRdb limited this immuneACCESS table to in-frame rearrangements with V and J called. A share of clones is missing; checked studies link under half to unresolved V genes, and the rest is unexplained. The V and J calls and clone size are taken from that table; D and trimming were inferred from the DNA. In this sample the table shows more than 250,000 clones, around 83% of which occur a single time. The top ten clonotypes cover approximately 5% of the sample.

From a lookup of the germline V gene (reference sequence), CDR1 and CDR2 are SEHNR and FQNEAQ. The CDR3 spans 14 residues, from the cysteine through the phenylalanine. The sequence is cut down to CDR3 DNA, 42 bases in frame from base 1. V is clipped by 5 bases and J by 10 bases, and the sequence between their germline boundaries is 15 bases long. Enrolling through a virtual design, the prospective study's participants ranged in age from roughly 18 to 95 years and lived across 24 United States geographic areas. In the prospective study, cohorts were assigned on the basis of participant-reported clinical history obtained from a screening survey and a study questionnaire. A participant counted as exposed if, within 2 weeks of entering the study, that participant had been in contact with someone who had a PCR-confirmed or clinician-diagnosed COVID-19 case. In the prospective study, mobile phlebotomists collected whole blood, serum and a nasopharyngeal or oropharyngeal swab from each participant. Over an approximately 2-month period, participants in the prospective study had the option of providing additional blood draws and questionnaires. Before DNA extraction, blood samples from the prospective study were shipped at room temperature or frozen.

In this chain, TRBV7-9 is recombined with TRBJ1-6; TRBD1 is perhaps the D gene, given 6 matching bases. Sequences were obtained from PBMCs or T cells enriched from blood (not recorded which). The receptor comes from a man aged 35 to 55 who had been exposed to COVID-19. The nucleotide sequence is TGTGCCAGCAGCCTGGACAGCATTGGCTCACCCCTCCACTTT. It translates as CASSLDSIGSPLHF.